A selection of T cell receptor beta chains follows, all from one sample in a study of T cell responses to AZD1222 COVID-19 vaccine. Sequencing was performed with immunoSEQ multiplex PCR; in TCRdb, only in-frame clones are kept and a portion is missing. The sample records over 130,000 clones, more than 70% being singletons. Sequencing used peripheral blood, obtained 28 days after the second AZD1222 dose. The receptors were gathered from an adult who received the AZD1222 COVID-19 vaccine. Each CDR3 is given with its conserved first and last residue. A D gene is named only where the DNA matches it firmly. A row's size may be missing; if present it is once, few, many or a size class.

TRBV5-1,-,TRBJ2-2,-,CASSSSRNTGELFF,TGCGCCAGCAGCTCGTCGCGAAACACCGGGGAGCTGTTTTTT
TRBV28,-,TRBJ2-1,-,CASSRQYNEQFF,TGTGCCAGCAGTCGACAGTACAATGAGCAGTTCTTC
TRBV28,-,TRBJ2-1,-,CASSLWPGTSSYNEQFF,TGTGCCAGCAGTTTATGGCCAGGGACGAGCTCCTACAATGAGCAGTTCTTC
TRBV2,-,TRBJ1-4,-,CASSERGGLRKLFF,TGTGCCAGCAGTGAAAGGGGCGGTTTGCGGAAACTGTTTTTT
TRBV5-4,-,TRBJ1-1,TRBD1,CASSLGQGGQMNTEAFF,TGTGCCAGCAGCTTGGGACAGGGGGGACAAATGAACACTGAAGCTTTCTTT
TRBV30,few,TRBJ2-2,-,CAWRPPGAPNTGELFF,TGTGCCTGGAGGCCTCCGGGGGCCCCAAACACCGGGGAGCTGTTTTTT
TRBV7-9,-,TRBJ2-1,-,CASSPSLAIPYNEQFF,TGTGCCAGCAGCCCCAGCCTCGCAATCCCTTACAATGAGCAGTTCTTC
TRBV5-1,-,TRBJ1-2,TRBD1,CASSPEDDRGGYTF,TGCGCCAGCAGCCCCGAAGACGACAGGGGTGGCTACACCTTC
TRBV9,-,TRBJ1-2,-,CASQGVYGYTF,TGTGCCAGCCAGGGAGTCTATGGCTACACCTTC
TRBV7-2,-,TRBJ2-1,-,CASSYSGASFYNEQFF,TGTGCCAGCAGCTATTCAGGGGCCAGTTTTTACAATGAGCAGTTCTTC
TRBV28,-,TRBJ1-2,-,CASSLYVGPGFYGYTF,TGTGCCAGCAGTTTATACGTAGGGCCGGGATTCTATGGCTACACCTTC
TRBV5-4,-,TRBJ1-4,TRBD1,CASSLGQGAKKTNEKLFF,TGTGCCAGCAGCTTGGGGCAGGGGGCGAAGAAAACTAATGAAAAACTGTTTTTT
TRBV19,-,TRBJ2-1,-,CASSIGSLSYNEQFF,TGTGCCAGTAGTATAGGCAGTCTCTCCTACAATGAGCAGTTCTTC
TRBV7-3,once,TRBJ1-1,-,CASSPNSGTEAFF,TGTGCCAGCAGCCCAAACAGTGGCACTGAAGCTTTCTTT
TRBV28,-,TRBJ1-2,TRBD1,CASSITTGAVYGYTF,TGTGCCAGCAGTATAACGACAGGGGCGGTCTATGGCTACACCTTC
TRBV6-2/TRBV6-3,once,TRBJ1-2,TRBD1,CASSRTGSSYGYTF,TGTGCCAGCAGTCGGACAGGGAGTAGCTATGGCTACACCTTC
TRBV11-2,few,TRBJ2-2,-,CASSSGWAGELFF,TGTGCCAGCAGCTCCGGCTGGGCCGGGGAGCTGTTTTTT
TRBV6-1,few,TRBJ2-1,-,CASSDPGNEQFF,TGTGCCAGCAGTGACCCCGGCAATGAGCAGTTCTTC
TRBV9,-,TRBJ1-3,-,CASSVSGSSGNTIYF,TGTGCCAGCAGCGTATCTGGCAGCTCTGGAAACACCATATATTTT
TRBV6-5,-,TRBJ1-1,-,CASRREKYTEAFF,TGTGCCAGCAGGCGGGAGAAGTACACTGAAGCTTTCTTT
TRBV5-6,-,TRBJ1-1,-,CASSLIQLPNTEAFF,TGTGCCAGCAGCTTGATACAGCTCCCCAACACTGAAGCTTTCTTT
TRBV5-8,-,TRBJ2-7,TRBD2,CASSSSGGRGEQYF,TGTGCCAGCAGCTCGTCGGGGGGGCGCGGCGAGCAGTACTTC
TRBV18,-,TRBJ1-1,TRBD1,CASSLNRDSEAFF,TGTGCCAGCTCACTGAACCGGGACAGTGAAGCTTTCTTT
TRBV5-1,once,TRBJ1-3,-,CASSLEIPSGNTIYF,TGCGCCAGCAGCTTGGAAATACCCTCTGGAAACACCATATATTTT
TRBV14,once,TRBJ2-6,TRBD2,CASSNRGGKYSGANVLTF,TGTGCCAGCAGCAACCGGGGGGGCAAGTACTCTGGGGCCAACGTCCTGACTTTC
TRBV10-3,-,TRBJ1-2,TRBD1,CAISEDRVPGGYTF,TGTGCCATCAGTGAGGACAGGGTTCCAGGTGGCTACACCTTC
TRBV20-1,once,TRBJ2-1,TRBD2,CSASPYLLADNEQFF,TGCAGTGCTAGTCCCTACTTACTAGCGGACAATGAGCAGTTCTTC
TRBV29-1,-,TRBJ2-7,-,CSVEEGDRSSYEQYF,TGCAGCGTTGAAGAGGGCGACAGGAGCTCCTACGAGCAGTACTTC
TRBV10-3,-,TRBJ2-2,TRBD1,CAITPGQGTGELFF,TGTGCCATCACCCCGGGACAGGGCACCGGGGAGCTGTTTTTT
TRBV5-1,-,TRBJ2-1,TRBD2,CASNPGTSGEEQFF,TGCGCCAGCAACCCCGGGACTAGCGGGGAAGAGCAGTTCTTC
TRBV24-1,-,TRBJ1-6,-,CATSEGGAQSPLHF,TGTGCCACCAGTGAGGGCGGGGCGCAATCACCCCTCCACTTT
TRBV11-2,few,TRBJ2-3,TRBD1,CASSLGQGAASGRDTQYF,TGTGCCAGCAGCTTAGGACAGGGGGCAGCGTCAGGTAGAGATACGCAGTATTTT
TRBV4-2,-,TRBJ2-7,TRBD1,CASSLGTVDEQYF,TGTGCCAGCAGCCTTGGGACAGTCGACGAGCAGTACTTC
TRBV27,-,TRBJ1-4,-,CASSFGENPTNEKLFF,TGTGCCAGCAGTTTTGGGGAAAACCCAACTAATGAAAAACTGTTTTTT
TRBV6-4,-,TRBJ2-2,-,CASSDALRAGELFF,TGTGCCAGCAGTGACGCCCTTAGGGCCGGGGAGCTGTTTTTT
TRBV23-1,-,TRBJ1-2,-,CASSVAVLYGYTF,TGCGCCAGCTCGGTGGCAGTTTTATATGGCTACACCTTC
TRBV5-1,-,TRBJ2-3,-,CASYIAGPDTQYF,TGCGCCAGCTATATAGCAGGGCCAGATACGCAGTATTTT
TRBV11-2,-,TRBJ2-5,-,CASSFQETQYF,TGTGCCAGCAGCTTCCAAGAGACCCAGTACTTC
TRBV2,-,TRBJ1-5,TRBD1,CASRDKGTGGRQPQHF,TGTGCCAGCAGAGATAAAGGGACAGGGGGACGTCAGCCCCAGCATTTT
TRBV4-3,-,TRBJ2-3,-,CASSQGAMGTDTQYF,TGCGCCAGCAGCCAAGGGGCGATGGGCACAGATACGCAGTATTTT
TRBV5-5,few,TRBJ1-3,-,CASSLDGFSGNTIYF,TGTGCCAGCAGCTTGGATGGCTTCTCTGGAAACACCATATATTTT
TRBV28,-,TRBJ1-5,-,CASSSNRDGWKAQHF,TGTGCCAGCAGTTCAAACCGGGACGGGTGGAAGGCCCAGCATTTT
TRBV14,-,TRBJ2-5,TRBD1,CASSQRQGWQETQYF,TGTGCCAGCAGCCAACGACAGGGTTGGCAAGAGACCCAGTACTTC
TRBV6-4,-,TRBJ1-1,-,CASRVGAENTEAFF,TGTGCCAGCAGAGTGGGGGCCGAGAACACTGAAGCTTTCTTT
TRBV6-5,-,TRBJ1-2,TRBD1,CASKSGARGSYTF,TGTGCCAGCAAAAGTGGGGCCAGGGGGAGCTACACCTTC
TRBV6-4,few,TRBJ2-3,-,CASSPTTLGDTQYF,TGTGCCAGCAGTCCCACTACCCTCGGGGATACGCAGTATTTT
TRBV27,once,TRBJ2-2,TRBD1,CASTFKQGTGELFF,TGTGCCAGCACCTTTAAACAGGGGACCGGGGAGCTGTTTTTT
TRBV18,-,TRBJ1-1,-,CASSPTRENTEAFF,TGTGCCAGCTCACCTACTAGAGAGAACACTGAAGCTTTCTTT